The 3 T cell receptor beta chains listed next were all sequenced from one sample in a study of blood T cells in healthy people across ages. For the second PCR, which ran for 7 to 11 cycles, a sample-barcoded 5' primer and a J-beta primer mix were used. TCRdb fed the 5' RACE reads into MiXCR, producing one record per CDR3 protein. The table shows around 1,900,000 distinct CDR3 sequences, with roughly two fifths occurring only once. Sequenced: blood. These receptor sequences come from a human donor in good health.

This clonotype was detected a few times. The genes are TRBV10-3 and TRBJ1-1; D gene unclear. The V end lost 7 bases, the J end lost 2 bases, and 14 bases lay between the germline ends. The CDR3 spans 14 residues. CDR1 is ENHRY and CDR2 is SYGVKD in the germline V gene. CDR3 coding DNA: TGTGCCATCACCGACCCAGAAATTAACACTGAAGCTTTCTTT. Amino acids: CAITDPEINTEAFF.

V is TRBV9 and J is TRBJ2-7, with D possibly being TRBD2 (5 bases). This CDR3 comprises 15 residues. Between the trimmed V and J ends, which lost 0 bases and 0 bases, there was a span of 10 bases. In germline, CDR1 is SGDLS, CDR2 YYNGEE. DNA for the CDR3: TGTGCCAGCAGCGTAGGGGGAGCGAACTCCTACGAGCAGTACTTC. It is translated as CASSVGGANSYEQYF.

The chain joins TRBV9 to TRBJ2-1, with 9 bases identical to TRBD2. The CDR3 sequence is 16 residues long. Unmatched junction bases numbered 11, after V lost 0 bases and J lost 10 bases. Germline V CDR1 and CDR2: SGDLS, YYNGEE. This CDR3 reads CASSVVGLAGLGEQFF. CDR3 nucleotide sequence: TGTGCCAGCAGCGTAGTCGGGCTAGCGGGGTTGGGAGAGCAGTTCTTC.